A single sample is the source of the 11 T cell receptor beta chains below, sequenced in a study of blood T cell repertoires in COVID-19. Produced via immunoSEQ multiplex PCR; TCRdb's table is partial and in-frame only. Of approximately 150,000 clones listed, approximately 80% were seen once; the top ten hold 4.5% to 5.5%. Sequenced: peripheral blood. These TCRs come from a human donor in a cohort sampled during active COVID-19.

The chain joins TRBV5-6 to TRBJ2-3; D is possibly TRBD2 (5 bases). This CDR3 has 14 residues. The germline CDR1 and CDR2 sequences are SGHDT and YYEEEE. Trimming pared 2 bases from V and 4 bases from J, leaving 11 bases between. The CDR3 nucleotides are TGTGCCAGCAGCTTTGCGGGTTCTGCAGATACGCAGTATTTT. Translated: CASSFAGSADTQYF.

In DNA form, the CDR3 reads TGTGCCAGCAGTTTGGGTGCGGGGACCCATGAGCAGTTCTTC. As protein: CASSLGAGTHEQFF. V and J are TRBV27 and TRBJ2-1; possibly TRBD2 for D (6 bases). This CDR3 spans 14 amino acids. The germline CDR1 and CDR2 sequences are MNHEY and SMNVEV (reference sequence). The V end lost 3 bases, the J end lost 8 bases, and 14 bases lay between the germline ends.

The CDR3 loop is CASSVTGGTNTGELFF. CDR3 DNA sequence: TGTGCCAGCAGCGTAACAGGGGGTACGAACACCGGGGAGCTGTTTTTT. This rearrangement joins TRBV9 to TRBJ2-2; the match to TRBD1 covers 8 bases. The CDR3 is 16 amino acids. CDR1 and CDR2 from the germline V gene are SGDLS and YYNGEE. With V trimmed by 1 base and J by 0 bases, 2 bases remained unmatched.

The chain carries TRBV29-1 and TRBJ2-7; 7 bases map to TRBD1. Germline V gene data show CDR1 as SQVTM and CDR2 as ANQGSEA. V lost 6 bases to trimming and J lost 1 base; unmatched junction nucleotides: 6. This CDR3 has 13 residues. CDR3 coding DNA: TGCAGCGTACGGGACAGATCTTCCTACGAGCAGTACTTC. Translation gives CSVRDRSSYEQYF.

This clone was picked up one time. V gene TRBV12-3 or TRBV12-4 combines with J gene TRBJ2-7; D perhaps matches TRBD1 (5 bases). The V end lost 3 bases, the J end lost 9 bases, and 9 bases lay between the germline ends. This CDR3 region has 11 residues. CDR3 in amino acids: CASSFRGRQYF. The CDR3, as DNA: TGTGCCAGCAGTTTTAGGGGCAGGCAGTACTTC.

The chain is built from TRBV6-1 and TRBJ1-1, with D hard to call. CDR1 MNHNS and CDR2 SASEGT come from the germline V gene. There are 16 residues in the CDR3. V was trimmed by 1 base and J by 7 bases, leaving 19 bases between them. The CDR3 protein is CASSEVPPDLGGEAFF. For the CDR3, the DNA is TGTGCCAGCAGTGAAGTCCCCCCGGACCTTGGAGGTGAAGCTTTCTTT.

This sequence joins TRBV25-1 and TRBJ1-2; D perhaps matches TRBD1 (6 bases). CDR3 length: 14 residues. CDR1 MGHDK and CDR2 SYGVNS come from the germline V gene. With 4 bases removed from V and 5 bases from J, the gap between germline ends came to 14 bases. CDR3: CASSGIEGVYGYTF. The CDR3 coding sequence is TGTGCCAGCAGTGGAATTGAGGGGGTATATGGCTACACCTTC.

The chain recombines TRBV27 with TRBJ2-1; TRBD1 agrees at 7 bases. This CDR3 region has 13 residues. Germline loops: CDR1 MNHEY, CDR2 SMNVEV (reference sequence). V trimming: 4 bases; J trimming: 4 bases; junction bases outside the gene matches: 1. CDR3 loop: CASSSGQYNEQFF. The CDR3 region has the DNA TGTGCCAGCAGTTCGGGACAGTACAATGAGCAGTTCTTC.

J is TRBJ2-5 and V is TRBV6-1, with no clear D. CDR3 length equals 15 residues. V was trimmed by 3 bases and J by 4 bases, leaving 15 bases between them. CDR1 is MNHNS, CDR2 SASEGT, per germline. The CDR3 sequence is CASSDAASPPETQYF. CDR3 nucleotides: TGTGCCAGCAGTGACGCGGCTTCCCCCCCAGAGACCCAGTACTTC.

This clone was seen just once. The V gene is TRBV5-1, the J gene TRBJ1-2, with no clear D. The CDR3 runs to 14 residues. The V end was cut by 1 base, the J end by 5 bases, with 12 bases between. CDR1 and CDR2 (germline): SGHRS, YFSETQ. The CDR3 region has the DNA TGCGCCAGCAGCTTGTTGGAGTTTGGGTATGGCTACACCTTC. Its protein product is CASSLLEFGYGYTF.

The rearrangement uses TRBV2 and TRBJ1-1; 12 bases are a match to TRBD1. This CDR3 has 16 residues. Trimming cost V 6 bases and J 5 bases; bases outside gene matches: 10. Germline-derived CDR1 and CDR2 are SNHLY and FYNNEI. In DNA form, the CDR3 reads TGTGCCAGCAGGGGGGACAGGGGGCGGTCGGGGACTGAAGCTTTCTTT. It translates to CASRGDRGRSGTEAFF.